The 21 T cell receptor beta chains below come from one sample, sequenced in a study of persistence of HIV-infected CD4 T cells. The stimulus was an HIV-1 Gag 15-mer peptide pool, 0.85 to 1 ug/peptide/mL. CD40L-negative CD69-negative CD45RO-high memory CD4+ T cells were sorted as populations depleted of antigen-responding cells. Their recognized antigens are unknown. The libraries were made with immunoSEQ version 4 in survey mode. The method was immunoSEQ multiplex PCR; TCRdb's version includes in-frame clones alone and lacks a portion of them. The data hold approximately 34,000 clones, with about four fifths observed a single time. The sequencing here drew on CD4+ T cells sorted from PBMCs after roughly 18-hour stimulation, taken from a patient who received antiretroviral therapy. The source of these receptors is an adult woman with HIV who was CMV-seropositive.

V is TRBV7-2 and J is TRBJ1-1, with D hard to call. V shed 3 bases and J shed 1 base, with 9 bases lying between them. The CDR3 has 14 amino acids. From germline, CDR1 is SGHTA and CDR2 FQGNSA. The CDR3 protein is CASSFGRENTEAFF. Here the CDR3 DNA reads TGTGCCAGCAGCTTCGGGCGAGAGAACACTGAAGCTTTCTTT.

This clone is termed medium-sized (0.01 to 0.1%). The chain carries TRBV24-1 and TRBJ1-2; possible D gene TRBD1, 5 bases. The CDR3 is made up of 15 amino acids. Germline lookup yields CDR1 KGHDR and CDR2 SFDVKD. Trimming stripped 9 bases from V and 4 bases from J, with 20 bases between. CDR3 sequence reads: CATSASGGSIYGYTF. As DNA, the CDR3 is TGTGCCACCTCAGCGTCGGGGGGAAGTATCTATGGCTACACCTTC.

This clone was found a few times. This CDR3 reads CASLLQGAGNYGYTF. The CDR3 DNA follows: TGTGCCAGTCTTCTCCAGGGGGCCGGTAACTATGGCTACACCTTC. This chain links TRBV19 with TRBJ1-2; the match to TRBD1 covers 8 bases. The germline gives CDR1 LNHDA, CDR2 SQIVND (reference sequence). The CDR3 runs to 15 residues. J lost 1 base, V lost 8 bases, and 9 bases had no gene match.

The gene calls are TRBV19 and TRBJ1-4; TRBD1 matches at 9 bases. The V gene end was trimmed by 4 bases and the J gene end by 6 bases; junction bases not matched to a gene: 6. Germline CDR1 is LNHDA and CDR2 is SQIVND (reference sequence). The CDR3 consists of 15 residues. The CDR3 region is CASSNGQGSYEKLFF. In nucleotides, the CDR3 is TGTGCCAGTAGTAACGGACAGGGGTCTTATGAAAAACTGTTTTTT.

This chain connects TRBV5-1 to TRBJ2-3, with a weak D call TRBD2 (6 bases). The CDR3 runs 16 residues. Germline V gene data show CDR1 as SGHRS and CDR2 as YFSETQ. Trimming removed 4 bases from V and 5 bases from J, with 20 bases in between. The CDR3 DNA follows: TGCGCCAGCAGCCCCGCCGGGCGGGGTGGTGGAGATACGCAGTATTTT. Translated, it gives CASSPAGRGGGDTQYF.

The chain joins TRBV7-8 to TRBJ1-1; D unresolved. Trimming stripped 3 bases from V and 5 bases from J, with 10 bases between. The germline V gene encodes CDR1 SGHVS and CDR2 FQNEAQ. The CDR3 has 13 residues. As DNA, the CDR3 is TGTGCCAGCAGCTTCAGGAGTTCGACTGAAGCTTTCTTT. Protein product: CASSFRSSTEAFF.

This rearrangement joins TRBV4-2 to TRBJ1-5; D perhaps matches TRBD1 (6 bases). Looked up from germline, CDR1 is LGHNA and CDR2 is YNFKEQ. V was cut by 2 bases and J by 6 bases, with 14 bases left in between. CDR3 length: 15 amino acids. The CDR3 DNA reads TGTGCCAGCAGCCAACCCACAGGGCTAACTCAGCCCCAGCATTTT. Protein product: CASSQPTGLTQPQHF.

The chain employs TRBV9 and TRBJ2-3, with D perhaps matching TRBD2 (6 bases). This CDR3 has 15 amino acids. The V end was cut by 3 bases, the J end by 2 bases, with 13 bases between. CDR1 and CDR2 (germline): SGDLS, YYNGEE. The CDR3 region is CASSATSPTTDTQYF. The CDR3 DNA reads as TGTGCCAGCAGCGCAACTAGCCCGACCACAGATACGCAGTATTTT.

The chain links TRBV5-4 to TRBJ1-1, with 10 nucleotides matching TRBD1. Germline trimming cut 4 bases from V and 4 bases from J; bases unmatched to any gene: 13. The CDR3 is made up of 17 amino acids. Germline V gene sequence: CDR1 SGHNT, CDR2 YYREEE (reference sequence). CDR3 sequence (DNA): TGTGCCAGCAGCCGGGACAGGGGAGGCCCATTGGGCACTGAAGCTTTCTTT. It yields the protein CASSRDRGGPLGTEAFF.

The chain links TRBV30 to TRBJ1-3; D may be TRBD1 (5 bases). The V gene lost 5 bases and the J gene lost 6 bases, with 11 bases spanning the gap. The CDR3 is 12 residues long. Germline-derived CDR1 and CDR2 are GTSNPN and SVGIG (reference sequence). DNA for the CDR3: TGTGCCTGGGGGACCGGGGTAAACACCATATATTTT. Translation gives CAWGTGVNTIYF.

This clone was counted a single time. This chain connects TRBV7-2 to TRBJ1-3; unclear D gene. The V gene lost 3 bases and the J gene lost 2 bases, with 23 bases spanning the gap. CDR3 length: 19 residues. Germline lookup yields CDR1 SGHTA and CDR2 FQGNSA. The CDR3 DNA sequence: TGTGCCAGCAGCTTGACCCTGGGAGGCGGCTATCAGGCTGGAAACACCATATATTTT. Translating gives CASSLTLGGGYQAGNTIYF.

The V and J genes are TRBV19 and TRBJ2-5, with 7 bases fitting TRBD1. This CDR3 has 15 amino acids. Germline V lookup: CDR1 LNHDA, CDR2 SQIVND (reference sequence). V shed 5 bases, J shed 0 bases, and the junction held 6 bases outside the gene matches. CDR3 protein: CASSPGDSYQETQYF. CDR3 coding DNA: TGTGCCAGTAGTCCAGGGGACAGTTACCAAGAGACCCAGTACTTC. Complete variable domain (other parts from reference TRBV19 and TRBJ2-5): DGGITQSPKYLFRKEGQNVTLSCEQNLNHDAMYWYRQDPGQGLRLIYYSQIVNDFQKGDIAEGYSVSREKKESFPLTVTSAQKNPTAFYLCASSPGDSYQETQYFGPGTRLLVL.

In DNA, the CDR3 is TGTGCCAGCAGCTCCCGTGGACAGGGAGACTATGGCTACACCTTC. Translating gives CASSSRGQGDYGYTF. The chain has TRBV7-8 and TRBJ1-2, with TRBD1 identical over 8 bases. J was trimmed by 3 bases and V by 4 bases; bases with no gene match: 7. The CDR3 consists of 15 residues. The germline CDR1 and CDR2 sequences are SGHVS and FQNEAQ.

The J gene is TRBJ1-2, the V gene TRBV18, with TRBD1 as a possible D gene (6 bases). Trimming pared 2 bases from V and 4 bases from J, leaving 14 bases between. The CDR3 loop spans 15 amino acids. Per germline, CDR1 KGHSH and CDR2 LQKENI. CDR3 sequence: CASSPYPTGLYGYTF. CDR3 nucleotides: TGTGCCAGCTCACCATACCCGACAGGACTCTATGGCTACACCTTC.

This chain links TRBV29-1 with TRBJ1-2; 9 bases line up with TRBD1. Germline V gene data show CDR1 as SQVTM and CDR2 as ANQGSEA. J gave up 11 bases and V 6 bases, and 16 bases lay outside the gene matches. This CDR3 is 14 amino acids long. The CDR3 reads CSVDATGQGRLYTF. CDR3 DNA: TGCAGCGTGGACGCTACGGGACAGGGAAGGCTTTACACCTTC.

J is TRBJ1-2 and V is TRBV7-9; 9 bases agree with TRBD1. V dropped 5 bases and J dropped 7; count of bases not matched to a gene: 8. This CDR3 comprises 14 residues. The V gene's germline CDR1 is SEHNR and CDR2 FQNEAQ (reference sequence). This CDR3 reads CASSDPQGAGGYTF. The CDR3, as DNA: TGTGCCAGCAGCGACCCACAGGGGGCCGGTGGCTACACCTTC.

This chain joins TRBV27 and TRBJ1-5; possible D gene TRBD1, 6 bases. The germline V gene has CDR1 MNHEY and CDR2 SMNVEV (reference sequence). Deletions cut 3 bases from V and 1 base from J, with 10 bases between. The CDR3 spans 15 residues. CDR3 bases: TGTGCCAGCAGTTTGGGAGGGGGGAGCAATCAGCCCCAGCATTTT. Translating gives CASSLGGGSNQPQHF.

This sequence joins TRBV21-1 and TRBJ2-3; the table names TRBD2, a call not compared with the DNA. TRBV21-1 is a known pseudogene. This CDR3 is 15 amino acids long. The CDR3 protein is CASSKRCGGGATQYF. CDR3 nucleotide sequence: TGTGCCAGCAGCAAAAGGTGCGGGGGTGGTGCTACGCAGTATTTT.

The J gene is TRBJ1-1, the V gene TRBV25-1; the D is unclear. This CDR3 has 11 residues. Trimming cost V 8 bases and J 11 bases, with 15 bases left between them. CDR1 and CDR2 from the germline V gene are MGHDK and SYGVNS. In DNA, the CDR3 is TGTGCCAGCCGAAGTGGGCCTAGGGCTTTCTTT. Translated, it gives CASRSGPRAFF.

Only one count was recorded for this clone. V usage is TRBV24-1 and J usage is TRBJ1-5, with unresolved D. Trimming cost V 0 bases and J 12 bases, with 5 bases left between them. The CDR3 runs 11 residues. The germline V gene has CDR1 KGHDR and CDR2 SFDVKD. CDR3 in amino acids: CATSDLQNQHF. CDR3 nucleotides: TGTGCCACCAGTGATTTGCAGAACCAGCATTTT.

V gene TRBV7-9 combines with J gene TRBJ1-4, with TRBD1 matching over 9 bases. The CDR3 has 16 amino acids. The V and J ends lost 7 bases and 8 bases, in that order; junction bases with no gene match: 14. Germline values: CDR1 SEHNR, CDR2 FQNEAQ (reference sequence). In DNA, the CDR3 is TGTGCCAGCACCTCCCAGGGGACAGGGTTCGCGGAAAAACTGTTTTTT. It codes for CASTSQGTGFAEKLFF.